This passage covers 9 T cell receptor beta chains from one sample sequenced in a study of response to subunit inactivated influenza vaccine. From the RT-PCR reads, TCRdb called clonotypes with MiXCR, one entry per CDR3 protein. The sample lists about 800,000 distinct CDR3 sequences; around 20% were seen once. The input for sequencing was PBMCs from blood, taken more than 4 days after vaccination. These TCRs come from a man aged 50 or older who received an inactivated influenza vaccine.

This clonotype has a handful of counts. CDR3 sequence (DNA): TGTGCCAGCAGCCCCCGGGTGGAGGCTGAAGCTTTCTTT. Protein sequence: CASSPRVEAEAFF. The chain employs TRBV11-2 and TRBJ1-1; D is unresolved. There are 13 residues in the CDR3. Trimming took 5 bases from V and 6 from J, leaving 13 bases between them. CDR1 and CDR2 (germline): SGHAT, FQNNGV.

The chain recombines TRBV5-4 with TRBJ2-5, with 12 bases that match TRBD1. The CDR3 extends over 15 amino acids. The germline V gene encodes CDR1 SGHNT and CDR2 YYREEE (reference sequence). Trimming cost V 3 bases and J 4 bases; bases outside gene matches: 4. The CDR3 nucleotides are TGTGCCAGCAGCTGGGGACAGGGGGCGTCAGAGACCCAGTACTTC. It encodes CASSWGQGASETQYF.

This clonotype was seen repeatedly, ten times or more. V gene TRBV20-1 combines with J gene TRBJ2-5; D remains ambiguous. Germline V CDR1 and CDR2: DFQATT, SNEGSKA (reference sequence). This CDR3 is 11 amino acids long. V gave up 0 bases and J gave up 4 bases, with 3 bases separating them. This CDR3 reads CSARDRETQYF. The CDR3 nucleotides are TGCAGTGCTAGAGATCGAGAGACCCAGTACTTC.

The chain employs TRBV6-1 and TRBJ1-1, with 9 bases identical to TRBD1. Germline V gene data show CDR1 as MNHNS and CDR2 as SASEGT. The CDR3 has 13 residues. Germline trimming cut 6 bases from V and 4 bases from J; bases unmatched to any gene: 3. The CDR3 sequence: CASRKTGGTEAFF. The CDR3 DNA reads as TGTGCCAGCAGGAAGACAGGGGGCACTGAAGCTTTCTTT.

The rearrangement joins TRBV6-2 or TRBV6-3 to TRBJ2-3; 9 bases fit TRBD1. The CDR3 extends over 15 amino acids. Germline assignment: CDR1 MNHEY and CDR2 SVGEGT. V was pared by 2 bases and J by 3 bases, with 3 bases of the junction left unmatched. In DNA, the CDR3 is TGTGCCAGCAGTTACGCCGGACAGGGGACAGATACGCAGTATTTT. This sequence encodes CASSYAGQGTDTQYF.

This chain links TRBV2 with TRBJ2-4; D remains ambiguous. This CDR3 comprises 12 residues. Germline V gene sequence: CDR1 SNHLY, CDR2 FYNNEI. Trimming pared 3 bases from V and 5 bases from J, leaving 5 bases between. For the CDR3, the DNA is TGTGCCAGCAGTGAGACTGAAAACATTCAGTACTTC. Residues: CASSETENIQYF.

This clonotype was observed at least ten times. The chain carries TRBV12-3 or TRBV12-4 and TRBJ1-2; D is unclear. The V end lost 1 base, the J end lost 6 bases, and 6 bases lay between the germline ends. The CDR3 length is 12 residues. The CDR3 region has the DNA TGTGCCAGCAGTTTAGTCCTCGATGGCTACACCTTC. Encoded protein: CASSLVLDGYTF.

The chain uses TRBV28 and TRBJ2-1, with 10 bases fitting TRBD1. V lost 8 bases and J lost 4; bases outside the gene matches: 11. The germline V gene encodes CDR1 MDHEN and CDR2 SYDVKM. The CDR3 is 16 residues long. The CDR3 loop is CASQGGGTGVYNEQFF. DNA of the CDR3: TGTGCCAGCCAGGGGGGAGGGACAGGGGTATACAATGAGCAGTTCTTC.

The chain couples TRBV5-1 to TRBJ1-2, with D unclear. Germline V CDR1 and CDR2: SGHRS, YFSETQ. V lost 0 bases and J lost 4, with 7 bases in between. The CDR3 consists of 13 residues. CDR3 residues: CASSLAVTYGYTF. The CDR3 bases are TGCGCCAGCAGCTTGGCGGTGACCTATGGCTACACCTTC.